This passage covers 27 T cell receptor beta chains from one sample sequenced in a study of vaccination effects on CD4 cells after COVID-19. Under the ViraFEST assay, PBMC were stimulated with viral peptide pools so that antigen-specific CD4+ T cells expanded. Sequencing was performed afterwards. The culture ran for around nine days, and then CD4+ T cells were isolated. The vaccine recipients had no prior SARS-CoV-2 infection, with negative nucleocapsid antibodies. No cognate antigen is known for these TCRs. Profiling relied on immunoSEQ multiplex PCR, and the TCRdb table lists in-frame clones only, not all of them. The table includes some 19,000 clones, around 70% detected once. The sample in question was CD4+ T cells from PBMCs cultured with HCoV-NL63 spike peptides, obtained before COVID-19 vaccination. All receptors derive from a human donor who received a COVID-19 vaccine.

The rearrangement uses TRBV14 and TRBJ1-2, with no clear D. The CDR3 is made up of 13 amino acids. V lost 0 bases to trimming and J lost 4 bases, with 6 bases between them. The V gene's germline CDR1 is SGHDN and CDR2 FVKESK. The CDR3 sequence: CASSQDLGYGYTF. The CDR3 DNA reads as TGTGCCAGCAGCCAAGATCTGGGCTATGGCTACACCTTC.

The gene calls are TRBV10-2 and TRBJ1-3, with 8 bases matching TRBD1. Losses at the gene ends were 4 bases for V and 4 bases for J; bases not matched to a gene: 6. Germline values: CDR1 WSHSY, CDR2 SAAADI. The CDR3 length is 15 residues. The CDR3 here is CASSGRQGYGNTIYF. In nucleotides, the CDR3 is TGCGCCAGCAGTGGGAGACAGGGGTACGGAAACACCATATATTTT.

The chain has TRBV18 and TRBJ2-1; maybe TRBD2 (6 bases). Per germline, CDR1 KGHSH and CDR2 LQKENI. The CDR3 runs to 15 residues. V was trimmed by 3 bases and J by 4 bases, leaving 13 bases between them. CDR3 region: CASSPRTTDYNEQFF. CDR3 nucleotides: TGTGCCAGCTCACCGCGGACTACCGATTACAATGAGCAGTTCTTC.

Here the CDR3 reads CASSLAGGGSIEQYF. In DNA form, the CDR3 reads TGTGCCAGCAGCTTAGCTGGCGGGGGGAGTATAGAGCAGTACTTC. The chain carries TRBV7-6 and TRBJ2-7, with 8 nucleotides matching TRBD2. Germline V lookup: CDR1 SGHVS, CDR2 FNYEAQ. The length of the CDR3 is 15 residues. The V gene end was trimmed by 0 bases and the J gene end by 7 bases; junction bases not matched to a gene: 8.

This clone was counted between two and nine times. This CDR3 reads CASSQLPRSTDTQYF. DNA of the CDR3: TGTGCCAGCAGCCAACTCCCGAGAAGCACAGATACGCAGTATTTT. J is TRBJ2-3 and V is TRBV14; D unclear. The CDR3 consists of 15 residues. Trimming took off 2 bases at V and 0 bases at J, with 9 bases between the two ends. Germline values: CDR1 SGHDN, CDR2 FVKESK.

The rearrangement uses TRBV7-9 and TRBJ2-3, with 7 nucleotides matching TRBD1. J gave up 1 base and V 5 bases, and 12 bases lay outside the gene matches. Germline lookup yields CDR1 SEHNR and CDR2 FQNEAQ (reference sequence). There are 17 residues in the CDR3. The CDR3 is CASSPRDSRGGTDTQYF. DNA of the CDR3: TGTGCCAGCAGCCCCCGGGACAGCCGAGGTGGCACAGATACGCAGTATTTT.

This chain joins TRBV11-2 and TRBJ1-1, with D hard to call. CDR3 length: 13 residues. Trimming pared 0 bases from V and 10 bases from J, leaving 12 bases between. Germline V gene sequence: CDR1 SGHAT, CDR2 FQNNGV. The CDR3 protein is CASSLDGPGGAFF. The CDR3 DNA follows: TGTGCCAGCAGCTTAGATGGCCCGGGTGGAGCTTTCTTT. Together with reference TRBV11-2 and TRBJ1-1, the CDR3 gives the full variable domain: EAGVAQSPRYKIIEKRQSVAFWCNPISGHATLYWYQQILGQGPKLLIQFQNNGVVDDSQLPKDRFSAERLKGVDSTLKIQPAKLEDSAVYLCASSLDGPGGAFFGQGTRLTVV.

The chain uses TRBV3-1 (or the pseudogene TRBV3-2) and TRBJ1-2; tentative D call: TRBD1 (5 bases). V lost 0 bases, J lost 8 bases, and 13 bases lay in between. This CDR3 comprises 14 residues. The V gene's germline CDR1 is LGHDT and CDR2 YNNKEL (reference sequence). The CDR3 DNA reads TGTGCCAGCAGCCAAGATCCAGGGAATTTAGGCTACACCTTC. This encodes CASSQDPGNLGYTF.

The chain is built from TRBV5-4 and TRBJ1-1, with a weak D call TRBD1 (5 bases). The germline V gene has CDR1 SGHNT and CDR2 YYREEE (reference sequence). Trimming left V 3 bases short and J 5 bases short, with 17 bases between. This CDR3 region has 15 residues. The CDR3 sequence is CASSSQTAWGTEAFF. Here the CDR3 DNA reads TGTGCCAGCAGCTCCCAGACAGCTTGGGGGACTGAAGCTTTCTTT.

This clone was counted once. The chain is built from TRBV12-3 or TRBV12-4 and TRBJ2-7; possibly TRBD2 for D (6 bases). The CDR3 length is 13 residues. Trimming removed 3 bases from V and 6 bases from J, with 12 bases in between. The CDR3 loop reads CASSFSPGAEQYF. CDR3 DNA sequence: TGTGCCAGCAGTTTTTCCCCGGGAGCCGAGCAGTACTTC.

The rearrangement joins TRBV28 to TRBJ2-2; possibly TRBD2 for D (6 bases). This CDR3 has 14 residues. Germline CDR1 MDHEN, CDR2 SYDVKM. V was cut by 5 bases and J by 3 bases, with 10 bases left in between. The CDR3 protein is CASSPTSYTGELFF. The CDR3 DNA reads as TGTGCCAGCAGTCCTACTAGCTACACCGGGGAGCTGTTTTTT.

This chain connects TRBV3-1 (or the pseudogene TRBV3-2) to TRBJ2-3, with D hard to call. The germline V gene has CDR1 LGHDT and CDR2 YNNKEL (reference sequence). The CDR3 consists of 11 residues. V lost 1 base, J lost 9 bases, and 5 bases lay in between. CDR3 residues: CASSQAGTQYF. CDR3 coding DNA: TGTGCCAGCAGCCAAGCGGGCACGCAGTATTTT.

This rearrangement joins TRBV12-3 or TRBV12-4 to TRBJ2-7; 7 bases align to TRBD1. With V trimmed by 6 bases and J by 5 bases, 7 bases remained unmatched. CDR3 size: 13 residues. The CDR3 sequence is CASRKQGLNEQYF. CDR3 nucleotides: TGTGCCAGCAGGAAACAGGGGTTGAACGAGCAGTACTTC.

This chain joins TRBV6-5 and TRBJ1-1; tentatively, D is TRBD1 (5 bases). This CDR3 spans 11 amino acids. Per the germline V gene, CDR1 is MNHEY and CDR2 is SVGAGI. V dropped 5 bases and J dropped 7 bases, with 8 bases sitting between them. The CDR3 loop reads CASSRGDEAFF. Written as DNA, the CDR3 is TGTGCCAGCAGTAGAGGGGATGAAGCTTTCTTT.

This sequence joins TRBV10-3 and TRBJ1-5; D is perhaps TRBD1 (6 bases). Germline V gene lookup returns CDR1 ENHRY and CDR2 SYGVKD. This CDR3 contains 14 residues. Trimming took 11 bases from V and 2 from J, leaving 16 bases between them. CDR3 nucleotides: TGTGCCTCCTCGGGAGAGGGGGGCAATCAGCCCCAGCATTTT. It yields the protein CASSGEGGNQPQHF.

The rearrangement joins TRBV2 to TRBJ1-1; D is uncertain. V gave up 2 bases and J gave up 0 bases, with 10 bases separating them. This CDR3 region has 15 residues. Per the germline V gene, CDR1 is SNHLY and CDR2 is FYNNEI. The CDR3 coding sequence is TGTGCCAGCAGTGAAAGTCCCCTTGTGAACACTGAAGCTTTCTTT. Translation: CASSESPLVNTEAFF.

J is TRBJ2-7 and V is TRBV6-5; the D gene is possibly TRBD1 (7 bases). CDR3 length: 14 amino acids. V dropped 5 bases and J dropped 4 bases, with 15 bases sitting between them. CDR1 MNHEY and CDR2 SVGAGI come from the germline V gene. The CDR3 loop reads CASSLPTGTYEQYF. The CDR3 nucleotides read TGTGCCAGCAGTCTCCCGACAGGGACTTACGAGCAGTACTTC.

J is TRBJ2-3 and V is TRBV18, with D tentatively TRBD2 (5 bases). CDR1 and CDR2 from the germline V gene are KGHSH and LQKENI. V lost 6 bases, J lost 5 bases, and 12 bases lay in between. The CDR3 has 13 residues. The CDR3 region is CASSLRAGDTQYF. The CDR3 nucleotides are TGTGCCAGCTCCCTCCGGGCGGGAGATACGCAGTATTTT.

The V gene is TRBV4-2, the J gene TRBJ2-3; 8 bases line up with TRBD2. V shed 0 bases, J shed 3 bases, and the junction held 5 bases outside the gene matches. Looked up from germline, CDR1 is LGHNA and CDR2 is YNFKEQ. The CDR3 loop spans 16 amino acids. The CDR3 here is CASSQDFGGATDTQYF. The CDR3 nucleotides are TGTGCCAGCAGCCAAGACTTCGGGGGGGCGACAGATACGCAGTATTTT.

The rearrangement links TRBV5-6 to TRBJ2-4; D may be TRBD1 or TRBD2 (6 bases each). Germline V CDR1 and CDR2: SGHDT, YYEEEE. CDR3 length: 15 residues. Trimming stripped 2 bases from V and 1 base from J, with 10 bases between. The CDR3 bases are TGTGCCAGCAGCTTAACAGGGAGGGCCAAAAACATTCAGTACTTC. This gives the protein CASSLTGRAKNIQYF.

V and J are TRBV29-1 and TRBJ2-7; 7 nucleotides align to TRBD1. The CDR3 sequence is 12 residues long. CDR1 SQVTM and CDR2 ANQGSEA come from the germline V gene. The trim removed 7 bases at V and 6 bases at J, leaving 9 bases unmatched. As DNA, the CDR3 is TGCAGCGGGGGAAGACAGGGCGGCGAGCAGTACTTC. This sequence encodes CSGGRQGGEQYF.

The V gene is TRBV4-2, the J gene TRBJ2-2, with D perhaps TRBD2 (6 bases). Germline CDR1 reads LGHNA; CDR2 reads YNFKEQ. V lost 3 bases, J lost 2 bases, and 10 bases lay in between. The CDR3 loop spans 15 amino acids. The CDR3 loop is CASSQATSNTGELFF. In nucleotides, the CDR3 is TGTGCCAGCAGCCAGGCGACTAGTAACACCGGGGAGCTGTTTTTT.

The CDR3 DNA reads TGTGCCAGCAACCCGCCCTGGATACTGAATCAGCCCCAGCATTTT. This gives the protein CASNPPWILNQPQHF. V usage is TRBV28 and J usage is TRBJ1-5; D uncertain. Trimming removed 7 bases from V and 4 bases from J, with 17 bases in between. This CDR3 has 15 amino acids. Germline V gene lookup returns CDR1 MDHEN and CDR2 SYDVKM.

This sequence joins TRBV1 and TRBJ2-7; the listed D gene, TRBD1, was not tested against the DNA. TRBV1 is a documented pseudogene. The length of the CDR3 is 15 residues. CDR3 region: CTSSRTGGPTYEQYF. In DNA form, the CDR3 reads TGCACCAGCAGCCGGACAGGGGGGCCTACCTACGAGCAGTACTTC.

V usage is TRBV27 and J usage is TRBJ2-1; possible D gene TRBD2, 6 bases. The CDR3 totals 17 residues. V was cut by 3 bases and J by 0 bases, with 15 bases left in between. In germline, CDR1 is MNHEY, CDR2 SMNVEV (reference sequence). The CDR3: CASSFYLASSSYNEQFF. The CDR3 nucleotides are TGTGCCAGCAGTTTTTACCTAGCGTCCAGCTCCTACAATGAGCAGTTCTTC.

Only a few counts were recorded for this clone. This chain connects TRBV6-5 to TRBJ1-3; TRBD1 might be the D (6 bases). The CDR3 extends over 14 amino acids. The V end lost 6 bases, the J end lost 0 bases, and 9 bases lay between the germline ends. The germline gives CDR1 MNHEY, CDR2 SVGAGI. This CDR3 reads CASSGQFSGNTIYF. In DNA form, the CDR3 reads TGTGCCAGCAGCGGACAGTTCTCTGGAAACACCATATATTTT.

The CDR3 region has the DNA TGTGCCAGCAAGCGAACCTCCTACAATGAGCAGTTCTTC. Translating gives CASKRTSYNEQFF. The chain employs TRBV6-5 and TRBJ2-1; unclear D gene. CDR3 size: 13 residues. Germline V gives CDR1 MNHEY, CDR2 SVGAGI. Trimming removed 7 bases from V and 0 bases from J, with 7 bases in between.